The rows below give T cell receptor beta chains drawn from one sample of a study of radiotherapy plus CTLA-4 blockade in lung cancer. Some clones are missing from TCRdb's copy, which holds only in-frame ones; the method was immunoSEQ multiplex PCR. The table lists over 100,000 clones, more than 75% of them singletons. The sequencing here drew on peripheral blood, taken from a patient treated with radiotherapy plus ipilimumab. These receptors came from a human donor with non-small cell lung cancer that progressed on radiotherapy plus ipilimumab. Some clones in this sample may be carry-over from other donors' samples. Both conserved end residues are part of each CDR3. Fields, in order: V gene, J gene, clone size, D gene, CDR3 protein, CDR3 DNA. D genes are given only for firm matches. Expanded clones get a size class; other rows say once, few or many, or leave the size out.

v_gene: TRBV7-2; j_gene: TRBJ2-3; abundance: NA; d_gene: NA; CDR3aa: CASSLQFPGDGDTQYF; CDR3nt: TGTGCCAGCAGCTTACAGTTCCCCGGCGATGGAGATACGCAGTATTTT
v_gene: TRBV27; j_gene: TRBJ1-4; abundance: NA; d_gene: NA; CDR3aa: CASSPRVRPTNEKLFF; CDR3nt: TGTGCCAGCAGTCCCCGAGTCAGACCAACTAATGAAAAACTGTTTTTT
v_gene: TRBV7-8; j_gene: TRBJ2-5; abundance: NA; d_gene: NA; CDR3aa: CASSRTGVVQETQYF; CDR3nt: TGTGCCAGCAGCCGAACGGGGGTAGTCCAAGAGACCCAGTACTTC
v_gene: TRBV10-3; j_gene: TRBJ2-6; abundance: NA; d_gene: TRBD2; CDR3aa: CAISDPVRGGKIPGANVLTF; CDR3nt: TGTGCCATCAGTGACCCGGTAAGGGGAGGGAAAATCCCTGGGGCCAACGTCCTGACTTTC
v_gene: TRBV29-1; j_gene: TRBJ2-5; abundance: NA; d_gene: NA; CDR3aa: CSVYAKETQYF; CDR3nt: TGCAGCGTTTACGCTAAAGAGACCCAGTACTTC
v_gene: TRBV5-1; j_gene: TRBJ2-3; abundance: NA; d_gene: NA; CDR3aa: CASSLGVGAADTQYF; CDR3nt: TGCGCCAGCAGCTTGGGTGTGGGGGCGGCAGATACGCAGTATTTT
v_gene: TRBV27; j_gene: TRBJ2-7; abundance: NA; d_gene: TRBD1; CDR3aa: CASSTRTGAYEQYF; CDR3nt: TGTGCCAGCAGTACACGGACAGGAGCGTACGAGCAGTACTTC
v_gene: TRBV5-6; j_gene: TRBJ2-3; abundance: NA; d_gene: TRBD1; CDR3aa: CASSLDGTGVIGTDTQYF; CDR3nt: TGTGCCAGCAGCTTGGACGGGACAGGGGTAATTGGCACAGATACGCAGTATTTT
v_gene: TRBV6-6; j_gene: TRBJ1-4; abundance: few; d_gene: NA; CDR3aa: CASSSGTLGEKLFF; CDR3nt: TGTGCCAGCAGTTCCGGGACGTTGGGCGAAAAACTGTTTTTT
v_gene: TRBV11-1; j_gene: TRBJ1-1; abundance: once; d_gene: TRBD1; CDR3aa: CASSPDRAVYTEAFF; CDR3nt: TGTGCCAGCAGCCCGGACAGGGCTGTTTACACTGAAGCTTTCTTT
v_gene: TRBV19; j_gene: TRBJ1-1; abundance: NA; d_gene: TRBD1; CDR3aa: CASSIVRTGGMNTEAFF; CDR3nt: TGTGCCAGTAGTATAGTCCGGACAGGGGGGATGAACACTGAAGCTTTCTTT
v_gene: TRBV7-6; j_gene: TRBJ1-5; abundance: once; d_gene: NA; CDR3aa: CASSLGPRGLNQPQHF; CDR3nt: TGTGCCAGCAGCTTAGGCCCGAGGGGACTCAATCAGCCCCAGCATTTT
v_gene: TRBV2; j_gene: TRBJ2-3; abundance: NA; d_gene: TRBD1; CDR3aa: CASSRQGANTDTQYF; CDR3nt: TGTGCCAGCAGCCGACAGGGGGCGAACACAGATACGCAGTATTTT
v_gene: TRBV7-6; j_gene: TRBJ2-1; abundance: NA; d_gene: TRBD2; CDR3aa: CASSSRTSGANEQFF; CDR3nt: TGTGCCAGCAGCTCCCGGACTAGCGGAGCCAATGAGCAGTTCTTC
v_gene: TRBV28; j_gene: TRBJ2-2; abundance: NA; d_gene: TRBD1; CDR3aa: CASSPRQGNTGELFF; CDR3nt: TGTGCCAGCAGTCCCCGACAGGGAAATACCGGGGAGCTGTTTTTT
v_gene: TRBV10-3; j_gene: TRBJ2-5; abundance: NA; d_gene: NA; CDR3aa: CAISESQFGVETQYF; CDR3nt: TGTGCCATCAGTGAGTCTCAGTTTGGAGTAGAGACCCAGTACTTC
v_gene: TRBV10-3; j_gene: TRBJ1-2; abundance: few; d_gene: TRBD1; CDR3aa: CAIRDQGASYGYTF; CDR3nt: TGTGCCATCAGGGACCAGGGGGCGAGCTATGGCTACACCTTC
v_gene: TRBV5-1; j_gene: TRBJ2-5; abundance: NA; d_gene: TRBD1; CDR3aa: CASNLGTGRLETQYF; CDR3nt: TGCGCCAGCAACCTCGGGACAGGGCGTTTGGAGACCCAGTACTTC
v_gene: TRBV5-1; j_gene: TRBJ1-5; abundance: NA; d_gene: NA; CDR3aa: CASSLVGNQPQHF; CDR3nt: TGCGCCAGCAGCTTGGTGGGCAATCAGCCCCAGCATTTT